Below, 25 T cell receptor beta chains from the same sample are listed, as sequenced in a study of CD8+ T cells in alopecia areata. The sequencing template was cDNA reverse transcribed from extracted RNA. Data came from immunoSEQ multiplex PCR; TCRdb stores just in-frame clones and leaves some out. The repertoire holds about 19,000 clones, 60% to 65% seen once, with less than 5.5% in the top ten. The CD4+ cells of about five biomarker-study patients went through sorting. This sorting yielded CD25+CD127- cells. The sequenced sample consisted of CD4+ Tregs sorted from blood. Receptors were obtained from a human donor with alopecia areata.

This rearrangement joins TRBV9 to TRBJ1-6; no clear D. Looked up from germline, CDR1 is SGDLS and CDR2 is YYNGEE. The CDR3 totals 14 residues. V lost 2 bases, J lost 4 bases, and 7 bases lay in between. CDR3 sequence (DNA): TGTGCCAGCAGCGTGGCAGTATATAATTCACCCCTCCACTTT. Protein product: CASSVAVYNSPLHF.

This clone has only a few counts. V is TRBV6-5 and J is TRBJ2-5; 10 nucleotides match TRBD2. TRBJ2-7 explains the end of the DNA better; the J call may be wrong. Germline V gene lookup returns CDR1 MNHEY and CDR2 SVGAGI. CDR3 length: 15 residues. The CDR3 spells CASSYSTSGNYEQYF. The CDR3 nucleotides are TGTGCCAGCAGTTACTCCACTAGCGGGAACTACGAGCAGTACTTC.

The chain recombines TRBV5-1 with TRBJ2-7, with D uncertain. V was pared by 3 bases and J by 5 bases, with 9 bases between. The length of the CDR3 is 12 residues. Germline CDR1 SGHRS, CDR2 YFSETQ. The CDR3 DNA sequence: TGCGCCAGCAGCTGGGTTGGGAACGAGCAGTACTTC. It translates to CASSWVGNEQYF.

This clone was observed a single time. The J gene is TRBJ2-3, the V gene TRBV7-9, with D tentatively TRBD1 (6 bases). The V gene's germline CDR1 is SEHNR and CDR2 FQNEAQ (reference sequence). The CDR3 contains 15 residues. V was pared by 1 base and J by 2 bases, with 10 bases between. The CDR3: CASSLGRTATDTQYF. The DNA for the CDR3 is TGTGCCAGCAGCTTAGGGCGGACAGCCACAGATACGCAGTATTTT.

The chain combines TRBV2 with TRBJ1-5; D is uncertain. The germline CDR1 and CDR2 sequences are SNHLY and FYNNEI. V was shortened by 4 bases and J by 2 bases, with 9 bases between the two germline ends. The CDR3 has 14 amino acids. CDR3 DNA sequence: TGTGCCAGCAGTGTACTCAAGGGCAATCAGCCCCAGCATTTT. This sequence encodes CASSVLKGNQPQHF.

This chain connects TRBV9 to TRBJ2-2; TRBD1 matches 8 bases. The germline V gene encodes CDR1 SGDLS and CDR2 YYNGEE. The J segment lost 9 bases and the V segment lost 5 bases, leaving 15 bases of the junction unmatched. The CDR3 is made up of 16 amino acids. For the CDR3, the DNA is TGTGCCAGCAGTCGGACAGGGATGGGAGTAATCCGGGAGCTGTTTTTT. This translates into CASSRTGMGVIRELFF.

The chain combines TRBV10-3 with TRBJ2-4, with a tentative D call TRBD1 (6 bases). This CDR3 has 17 residues. In germline, CDR1 is ENHRY, CDR2 SYGVKD. Trimming took 4 bases from V and 0 from J, leaving 16 bases between them. CDR3: CAISADFGQLAKNIQYF. The CDR3 DNA reads TGTGCCATCAGTGCGGACTTCGGACAGCTAGCCAAAAACATTCAGTACTTC.

The DNA of the CDR3 is TGCGCCAGCAGACAGACGGTTACCGGGGAGCTGTTTTTT. Its protein product is CASRQTVTGELFF. This rearrangement joins TRBV5-1 to TRBJ2-2; D gene ambiguous. CDR1 and CDR2 from the germline V gene are SGHRS and YFSETQ. This CDR3 is built from 13 residues. Trimming cost V 5 bases and J 5 bases, with 10 bases left between them.

This chain links TRBV7-2 with TRBJ2-7; no reliable D call. Trimming pared 1 base from V and 0 bases from J, leaving 13 bases between. Germline CDR1 and CDR2: SGHTA and FQGNSA. The CDR3 sequence is 16 residues long. The CDR3 nucleotides read TGTGCCAGCAGCTTAGTCCATGGGTCAGCCTCCTACGAGCAGTACTTC. Its translation is CASSLVHGSASYEQYF.

The chain uses TRBV29-1 and TRBJ2-4; D tentatively fits TRBD1 or TRBD2 (5 bases each). CDR3 length equals 13 residues. V was clipped by 4 bases and J by 4 bases, with 11 bases between them. Germline V CDR1 and CDR2: SQVTM, ANQGSEA. The CDR3 sequence is CSVVGGGKNIQYF. CDR3 DNA sequence: TGCAGCGTTGTGGGTGGGGGAAAAAACATTCAGTACTTC.

This clone was picked up a small number of times. The CDR3 region is CSVPRARDRGHNEQFF. The CDR3 DNA reads TGCAGCGTTCCAAGGGCGAGGGACAGGGGACACAATGAGCAGTTCTTC. The genes are TRBV29-1 and TRBJ2-1, with 10 positions matching TRBD1. The junction had 12 bases not matched to a gene; V was cut back by 5 bases and J by 5 bases. The CDR3 has 16 amino acids. CDR1 and CDR2 from the germline V gene are SQVTM and ANQGSEA.

This clone was found a few times. V gene TRBV7-9 combines with J gene TRBJ1-1; D gene uncertain. Germline CDR1 is SEHNR and CDR2 is FQNEAQ (reference sequence). The V end was cut by 2 bases, the J end by 1 base, with 5 bases between. The length of the CDR3 is 13 residues. Written as DNA, the CDR3 is TGTGCCAGCAGCTTACTCGGGAACACTGAAGCTTTCTTT. Translation gives CASSLLGNTEAFF. Looking up the rest from reference TRBV7-9 and TRBJ1-1 gives the full variable domain: DTGVSQNPRHKITKRGQNVTFRCDPISEHNRLYWYRQTLGQGPEFLTYFQNEAQLEKSRLLSDRFSAERPKGSFSTLEIQRTEQGDSAMYLCASSLLGNTEAFFGQGTRLTVV.

This clone was seen only a few times. J is TRBJ2-1 and V is TRBV7-8; D may be TRBD2 (7 bases). This CDR3 is built from 17 residues. V was clipped by 6 bases and J by 7 bases, with 25 bases between them. From germline, CDR1 is SGHVS and CDR2 FQNEAQ. The CDR3 DNA reads as TGTGCCAGCAGGCCTACCGTTGGGGGGCGGGAGTGGAATGAGCAGTTCTTC. It translates to CASRPTVGGREWNEQFF.

The rearrangement joins TRBV7-8 to TRBJ1-1; 7 positions agree with TRBD1. V lost 8 bases to trimming and J lost 5 bases; unmatched junction nucleotides: 2. This CDR3 has 11 residues. CDR1 and CDR2 (germline): SGHVS, FQNEAQ. CDR3 in amino acids: CASARGTEAFF. CDR3 DNA: TGTGCCAGCGCCAGGGGGACTGAAGCTTTCTTT.

This chain joins TRBV6-6 and TRBJ2-3; 7 nucleotides align to TRBD2. The CDR3 loop spans 16 amino acids. Germline V CDR1 and CDR2: MNHNY, SVGAGI (reference sequence). J lost 6 bases, V lost 2 bases, and 11 bases had no gene match. The CDR3 loop is CASSYRLASWVDTQYF. Written as DNA, the CDR3 is TGTGCCAGCAGTTACCGACTAGCCTCATGGGTTGATACGCAGTATTTT.

The chain has TRBV7-2 and TRBJ2-1; D may be TRBD1 (5 bases). Germline assignment: CDR1 SGHTA and CDR2 FQGNSA. The CDR3 runs to 12 residues. V lost 4 bases to trimming and J lost 15 bases, with 16 bases between them. The chain's CDR3 is CASSSNRTPPFF. CDR3 DNA sequence: TGTGCCAGCAGCTCAAATCGGACACCCCCGTTCTTC.

The chain joins TRBV27 to TRBJ2-1, with 10 positions matching TRBD2. CDR1 is MNHEY and CDR2 is SMNVEV in the germline V gene (reference sequence). The J segment lost 4 bases and the V segment lost 2 bases, leaving 8 bases of the junction unmatched. The CDR3 length is 17 residues. CDR3 loop: CASSLVPGLAPYNEQFF. CDR3 nucleotide sequence: TGTGCCAGCAGTTTAGTACCGGGACTAGCGCCGTACAATGAGCAGTTCTTC.

This chain connects TRBV2 to TRBJ1-1, with 9 bases aligning to TRBD1. The CDR3 loop spans 14 amino acids. The germline gives CDR1 SNHLY, CDR2 FYNNEI. V gave up 6 bases and J gave up 6 bases; unmatched junction bases: 8. CDR3 coding DNA: TGTGCCAGCAGAGACAGGGGGTTGTTGTCTGAAGCTTTCTTT. This encodes CASRDRGLLSEAFF.

This chain uses TRBV7-3 with TRBJ2-3, with 7 bases aligning to TRBD1. The CDR3 runs 13 residues. V dropped 5 bases and J dropped 4; count of bases not matched to a gene: 3. The V gene's germline CDR1 is SGHTA and CDR2 FQGTGA. CDR3 DNA: TGTGCCAGCAGCCGAGGACAGGCAGATACGCAGTATTTT. Residues: CASSRGQADTQYF.

V and J are TRBV5-1 and TRBJ1-1, with D uncertain. The germline gives CDR1 SGHRS, CDR2 YFSETQ. Deletions cut 4 bases from V and 2 bases from J, with 9 bases between. The CDR3 extends over 13 amino acids. The CDR3 reads CASSPGDNTEAFF. In DNA form, the CDR3 reads TGCGCCAGCAGCCCCGGCGATAACACTGAAGCTTTCTTT.

This chain connects TRBV28 to TRBJ1-6; 12 positions match TRBD1. The CDR3 extends over 19 amino acids. Trimming at V came to 1 base and at J to 10 bases, leaving 14 bases not matched to a gene. The germline V gene has CDR1 MDHEN and CDR2 SYDVKM. CDR3 sequence reads: CASSLYIVGTGGSQSPLHF. The CDR3 region has the DNA TGTGCCAGCAGTTTATATATCGTTGGGACAGGGGGCTCTCAATCACCCCTCCACTTT.

This chain links TRBV10-3 with TRBJ2-5; 11 bases fit TRBD2. CDR1 is ENHRY and CDR2 is SYGVKD in the germline V gene. After removal of 2 bases from V and 7 bases from J, the junction contained 9 bases not matched to a gene. The CDR3 extends over 16 amino acids. Here the CDR3 DNA reads TGTGCCATCAGTGAGCGACTAGCGGGGACCGGATTGACCCAGTACTTC. It translates to CAISERLAGTGLTQYF.

The chain is built from TRBV30 and TRBJ1-5; D remains ambiguous. The length of the CDR3 is 15 residues. Germline assignment: CDR1 GTSNPN and CDR2 SVGIG (reference sequence). Trimming removed 0 bases from V and 1 base from J, with 10 bases in between. CDR3 coding DNA: TGTGCCTGGAGTGTAGCGGTCCGGAGCAATCAGCCCCAGCATTTT. Residues: CAWSVAVRSNQPQHF.

This clone is a singleton in its sample. This sequence joins TRBV7-8 and TRBJ1-5; TRBD1 matches 7 bases. Unmatched junction bases numbered 4, after V lost 3 bases and J lost 5 bases. Looked up from germline, CDR1 is SGHVS and CDR2 is FQNEAQ. This CDR3 contains 14 residues. DNA of the CDR3: TGTGCCAGCAGCTTGACAGGGAGGGATCAGCCCCAGCATTTT. Translation gives CASSLTGRDQPQHF.

This clone was counted between two and nine times. The chain links TRBV7-9 to TRBJ1-2; D is ambiguous. Trimming took off 4 bases at V and 7 bases at J, with 10 bases between the two ends. This CDR3 region has 12 residues. CDR1 and CDR2 from the germline V gene are SEHNR and FQNEAQ (reference sequence). The CDR3 protein is CASSSPLTGYTF. CDR3 bases: TGTGCCAGCAGCTCCCCGCTAACTGGCTACACCTTC.